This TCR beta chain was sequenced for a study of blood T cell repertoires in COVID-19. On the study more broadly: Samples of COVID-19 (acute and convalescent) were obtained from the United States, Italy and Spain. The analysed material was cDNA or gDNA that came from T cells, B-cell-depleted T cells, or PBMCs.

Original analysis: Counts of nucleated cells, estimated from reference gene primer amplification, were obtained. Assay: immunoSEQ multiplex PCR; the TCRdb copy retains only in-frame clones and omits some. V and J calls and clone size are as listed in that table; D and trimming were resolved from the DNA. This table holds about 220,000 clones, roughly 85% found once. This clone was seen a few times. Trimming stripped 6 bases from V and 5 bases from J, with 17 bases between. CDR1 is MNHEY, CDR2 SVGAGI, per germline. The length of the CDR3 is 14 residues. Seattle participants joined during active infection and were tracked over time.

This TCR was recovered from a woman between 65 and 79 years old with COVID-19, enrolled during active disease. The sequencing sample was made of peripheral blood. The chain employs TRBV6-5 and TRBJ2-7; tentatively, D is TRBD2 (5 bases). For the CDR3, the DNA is TGTGCCAGCAGAAGCGGCCAAGCCCGCGACGAGCAGTACTTC. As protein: CASRSGQARDEQYF.